This T cell receptor beta chain was identified in a study of post-analysis software for immune sequencing data. The wider study: Clinical courses comprised relapsing-remitting, secondary progressive and progressive-relapsing multiple sclerosis.

As to this clonotype: Its antigen is not known.

Study findings and constraints: Samples prepared in the same batch strongly co-clustered by F measure. Those with multiple sclerosis, the patient group, showed significantly lower normalized Chao1 diversity than controls.

Presence of unique molecular identifiers characterized the TCR beta cDNA libraries. TCRdb reprocessed the PCR reads via MiXCR and lists one record per CDR3 protein. The sample includes about 820,000 distinct CDR3 sequences, 53% of them seen just once. The clonotype originates from a girl under 18 with multiple sclerosis. Material for sequencing was blood.

CDR3 residues: CASSLSRGGAGEQFF. The CDR3 DNA is TGTGCCAGCAGCTTATCGCGCGGGGGGGCCGGTGAGCAGTTCTTC. The chain employs TRBV7-3 and TRBJ2-1, with 9 bases fitting TRBD2. The CDR3 sequence is 15 residues long. The V gene end was trimmed by 2 bases and the J gene end by 9 bases; junction bases not matched to a gene: 8. The germline V gene has CDR1 SGHTA and CDR2 FQGTGA.